This T cell receptor beta chain originates from a study of T cells in Graves' hyperthyroidism and ophthalmopathy. Study at large: At the time of initial diagnosis and before any treatment, peripheral blood was collected. Study findings and constraints: Model-based prediction identified ophthalmopathy a median 6.5 months prior to its onset. Most expanded thyroid clonotypes above 0.001 also appeared in blood. Researchers report that a 13 V-J model separated ophthalmopathy from stable hyperthyroidism.

TCR beta CDR3 sequences were amplified from RNA transcripts. HTBI primers were used for first-round RT-PCR of the TCR CDR3. TCRdb reprocessed the multiplex PCR reads via MiXCR and lists one record per CDR3 protein. The sample includes over 700,000 distinct CDR3 sequences, approximately 40% of them seen just once. In regard to this clonotype: Its target is not known.

The junction had 12 bases not matched to a gene; V was cut back by 7 bases and J by 5 bases. The CDR3 spans 15 residues. Germline V lookup: CDR1 SGHDT, CDR2 YYEEEE. Sequencing input: blood. V usage is TRBV5-6 and J usage is TRBJ2-5, with TRBD1 matching 9 bases. The sequence was obtained from a woman aged 35 to 49 with Graves' hyperthyroidism. CDR3 bases: TGTGCCAGCTCCTACCGGGACAGGGACGGTGAGACCCAGTACTTC. Translation gives CASSYRDRDGETQYF.